The T cell receptor (beta chain) under discussion was sequenced for a study of T-cell memory formation after mild COVID-19. Whole-study results and caveats: Second-wave clones reaching peak frequency on day 37 lacked confirmed SARS-CoV-2 specificity. Clones shrinking from day 15 to 85 showed even CD4/CD8 mixes; later expanders tilted CD4+.

TCRdb re-called the 5' RACE reads with MiXCR, one entry per CDR3 protein. The table shows hundreds of thousands of distinct CDR3 sequences, with 28% occurring only once. In its sample, this clonotype was seen a few times. Its antigen is currently unknown. With 6 bases removed from V and 5 bases from J, the gap between germline ends came to 16 bases. Germline loops: CDR1 SGHVS, CDR2 FQNEAQ. The CDR3 is 14 amino acids. The sample comprised PBMCs or a T cell subset sorted from them (not recorded which). This receptor was taken from an adult woman who had mild COVID-19 (a few samples of this study predate the infection). Cell type and time point are not known. The chain has TRBV7-8 and TRBJ2-5, with D possibly matching TRBD1 (6 bases). The CDR3, as DNA: TGTGCCAGCAGTCCGGCAGGGGTTCGCGAGACCCAGTACTTC. Translating it yields CASSPAGVRETQYF. The complete variable domain, with remaining parts taken from reference TRBV7-8 and TRBJ2-5, reads GAGVSQSPRYKVAKRGQDVALRCDPISGHVSLFWYQQALGQGPEFLTYFQNEAQLDKSGLPSDRFFAERPEGSVSTLKIQRTQQEDSAVYLCASSPAGVRETQYFGPGTRLLVL.